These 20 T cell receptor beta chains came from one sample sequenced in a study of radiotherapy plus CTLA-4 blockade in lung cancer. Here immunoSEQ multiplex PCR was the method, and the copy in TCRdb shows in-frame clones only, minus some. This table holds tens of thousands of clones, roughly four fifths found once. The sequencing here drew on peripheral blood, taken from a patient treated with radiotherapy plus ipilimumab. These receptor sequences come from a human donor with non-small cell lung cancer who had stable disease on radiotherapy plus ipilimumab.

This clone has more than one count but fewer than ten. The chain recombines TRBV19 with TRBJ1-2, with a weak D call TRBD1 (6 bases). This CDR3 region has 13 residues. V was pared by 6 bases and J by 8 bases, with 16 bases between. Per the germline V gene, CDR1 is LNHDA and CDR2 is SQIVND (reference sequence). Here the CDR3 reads CASRSSPGAGYTF. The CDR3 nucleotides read TGTGCCAGTAGATCGAGTCCGGGGGCCGGCTACACCTTC.

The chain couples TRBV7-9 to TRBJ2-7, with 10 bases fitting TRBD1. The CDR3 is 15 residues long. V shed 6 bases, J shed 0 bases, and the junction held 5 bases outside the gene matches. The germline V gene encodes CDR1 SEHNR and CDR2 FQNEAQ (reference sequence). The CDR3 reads CASRPRDRGSYEQYF. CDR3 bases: TGTGCCAGCAGGCCCCGGGACAGGGGCTCCTACGAGCAGTACTTC.

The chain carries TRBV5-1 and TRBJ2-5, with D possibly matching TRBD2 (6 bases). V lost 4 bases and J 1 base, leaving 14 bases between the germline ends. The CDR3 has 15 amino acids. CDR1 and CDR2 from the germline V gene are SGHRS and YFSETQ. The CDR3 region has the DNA TGCGCCAGCAGCCCTCGGAGGGGACCCCAAGAGACCCAGTACTTC. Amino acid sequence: CASSPRRGPQETQYF.

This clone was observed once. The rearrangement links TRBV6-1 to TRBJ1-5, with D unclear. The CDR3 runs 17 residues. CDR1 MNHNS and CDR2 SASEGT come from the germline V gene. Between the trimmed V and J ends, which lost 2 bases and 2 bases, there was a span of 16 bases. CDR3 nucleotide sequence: TGTGCCAGCAGTGAAATGTGGGAGGGTCGGGGCAATCAGCCCCAGCATTTT. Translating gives CASSEMWEGRGNQPQHF.

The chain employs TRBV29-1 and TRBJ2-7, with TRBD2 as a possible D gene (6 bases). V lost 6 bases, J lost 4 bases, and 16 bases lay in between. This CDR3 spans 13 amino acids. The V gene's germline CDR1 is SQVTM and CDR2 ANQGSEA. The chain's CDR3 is CSVPGQAGYEQYF. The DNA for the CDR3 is TGCAGCGTCCCGGGGCAGGCGGGGTACGAGCAGTACTTC.

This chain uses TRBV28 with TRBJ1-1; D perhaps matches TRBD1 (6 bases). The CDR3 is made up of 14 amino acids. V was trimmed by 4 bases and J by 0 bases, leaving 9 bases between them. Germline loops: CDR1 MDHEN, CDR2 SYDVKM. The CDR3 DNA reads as TGTGCCAGCAGTTCGACAGGTATGAACACTGAAGCTTTCTTT. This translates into CASSSTGMNTEAFF.

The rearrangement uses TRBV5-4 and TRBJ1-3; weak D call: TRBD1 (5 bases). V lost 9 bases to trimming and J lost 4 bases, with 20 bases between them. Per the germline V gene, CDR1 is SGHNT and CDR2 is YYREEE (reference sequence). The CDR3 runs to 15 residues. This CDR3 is CAIAPPGAGGNTIYF. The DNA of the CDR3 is TGTGCCATCGCACCTCCCGGGGCGGGGGGAAACACCATATATTTT.

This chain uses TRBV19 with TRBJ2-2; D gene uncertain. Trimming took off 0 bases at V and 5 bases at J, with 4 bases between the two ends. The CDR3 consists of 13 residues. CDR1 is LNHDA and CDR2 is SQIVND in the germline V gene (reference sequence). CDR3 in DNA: TGTGCCAGTAGTATAGAGTTAACCGGGGAGCTGTTTTTT. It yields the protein CASSIELTGELFF.

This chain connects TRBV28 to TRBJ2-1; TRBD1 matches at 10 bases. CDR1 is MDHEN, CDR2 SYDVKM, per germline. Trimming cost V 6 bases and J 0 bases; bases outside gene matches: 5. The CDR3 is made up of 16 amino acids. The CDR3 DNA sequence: TGTGCCAGCAGGGGACAGGGGCTCAGCTCCTACAATGAGCAGTTCTTC. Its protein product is CASRGQGLSSYNEQFF.

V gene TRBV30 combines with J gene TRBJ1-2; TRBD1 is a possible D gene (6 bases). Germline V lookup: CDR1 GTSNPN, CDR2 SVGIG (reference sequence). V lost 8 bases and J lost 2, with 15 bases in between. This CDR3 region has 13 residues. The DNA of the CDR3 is TGTGCCCTCAAGGGGGACGGCAACTATGGCTACACCTTC. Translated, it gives CALKGDGNYGYTF.

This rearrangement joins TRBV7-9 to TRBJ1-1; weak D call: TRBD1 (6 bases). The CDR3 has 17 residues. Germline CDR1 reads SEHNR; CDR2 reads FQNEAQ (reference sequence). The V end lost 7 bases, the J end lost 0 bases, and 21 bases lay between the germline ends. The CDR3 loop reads CASILIRDISLNTEAFF. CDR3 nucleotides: TGTGCCAGCATCCTCATCCGGGACATAAGCTTGAACACTGAAGCTTTCTTT.

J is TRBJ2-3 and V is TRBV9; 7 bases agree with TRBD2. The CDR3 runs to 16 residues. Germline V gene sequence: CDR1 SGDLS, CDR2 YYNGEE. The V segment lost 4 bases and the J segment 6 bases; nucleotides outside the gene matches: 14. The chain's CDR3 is CASSIRTSRVRDTQYF. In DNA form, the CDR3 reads TGTGCCAGCAGCATCCGGACTAGTCGTGTCAGGGATACGCAGTATTTT.

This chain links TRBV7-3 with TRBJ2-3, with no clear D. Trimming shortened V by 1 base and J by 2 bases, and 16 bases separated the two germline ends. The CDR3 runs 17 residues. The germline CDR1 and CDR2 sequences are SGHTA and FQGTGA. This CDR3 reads CASSLIGGVDNTDTQYF. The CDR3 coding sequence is TGTGCCAGCAGCTTAATAGGTGGGGTGGATAACACAGATACGCAGTATTTT.

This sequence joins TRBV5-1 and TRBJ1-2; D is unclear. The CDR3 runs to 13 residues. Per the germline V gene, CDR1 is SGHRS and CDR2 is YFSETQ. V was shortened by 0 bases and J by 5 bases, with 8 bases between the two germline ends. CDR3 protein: CASSLVAEYGYTF. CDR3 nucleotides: TGCGCCAGCAGCTTGGTGGCAGAATATGGCTACACCTTC.

CDR3 sequence: CAKRPRGGINSYNEQFF. CDR3 bases: TGTGCCAAGAGGCCCCGAGGGGGGATCAACTCCTACAATGAGCAGTTCTTC. The J gene is TRBJ2-1, the V gene TRBV19, with D perhaps being TRBD1 or TRBD2 (6 bases each). V was trimmed by 10 bases and J by 0 bases, leaving 22 bases between them. There are 17 residues in the CDR3. CDR1 LNHDA and CDR2 SQIVND come from the germline V gene (reference sequence).

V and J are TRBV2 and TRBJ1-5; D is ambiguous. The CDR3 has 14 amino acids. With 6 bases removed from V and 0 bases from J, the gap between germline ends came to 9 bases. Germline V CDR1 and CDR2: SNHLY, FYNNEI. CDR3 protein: CASSETISNQPQHF. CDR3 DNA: TGTGCCAGCAGCGAGACAATTAGCAATCAGCCCCAGCATTTT.

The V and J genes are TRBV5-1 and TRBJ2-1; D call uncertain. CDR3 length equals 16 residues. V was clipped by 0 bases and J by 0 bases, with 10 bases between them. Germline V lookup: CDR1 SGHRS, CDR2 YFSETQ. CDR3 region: CASSLGQGTSYNEQFF. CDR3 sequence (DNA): TGCGCCAGCAGCTTGGGACAAGGTACCTCCTACAATGAGCAGTTCTTC.

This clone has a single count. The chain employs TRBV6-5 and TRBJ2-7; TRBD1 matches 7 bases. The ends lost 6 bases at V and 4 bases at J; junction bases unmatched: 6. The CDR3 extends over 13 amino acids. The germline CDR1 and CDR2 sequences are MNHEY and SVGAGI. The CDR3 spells CASRQTGRYEQYF. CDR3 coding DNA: TGTGCCAGCAGGCAGACAGGGCGTTACGAGCAGTACTTC.

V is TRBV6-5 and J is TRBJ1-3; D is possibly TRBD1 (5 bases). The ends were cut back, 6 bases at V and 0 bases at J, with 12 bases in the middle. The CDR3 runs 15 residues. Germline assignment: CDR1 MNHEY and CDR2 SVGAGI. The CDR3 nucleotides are TGTGCCAGCAGCCTGGGGCGATCCTCTGGAAACACCATATATTTT. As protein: CASSLGRSSGNTIYF.

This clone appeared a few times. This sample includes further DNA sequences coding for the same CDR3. The CDR3 bases are TGTGCCAGCAGCTTAATAGCAACAGATACGCAGTATTTT. Translated, it gives CASSLIATDTQYF. The gene calls are TRBV7-3 and TRBJ2-3; D call uncertain. The CDR3 spans 13 residues. The ends were cut back, 1 base at V and 3 bases at J, with 5 bases in the middle. Germline V gene lookup returns CDR1 SGHTA and CDR2 FQGTGA.